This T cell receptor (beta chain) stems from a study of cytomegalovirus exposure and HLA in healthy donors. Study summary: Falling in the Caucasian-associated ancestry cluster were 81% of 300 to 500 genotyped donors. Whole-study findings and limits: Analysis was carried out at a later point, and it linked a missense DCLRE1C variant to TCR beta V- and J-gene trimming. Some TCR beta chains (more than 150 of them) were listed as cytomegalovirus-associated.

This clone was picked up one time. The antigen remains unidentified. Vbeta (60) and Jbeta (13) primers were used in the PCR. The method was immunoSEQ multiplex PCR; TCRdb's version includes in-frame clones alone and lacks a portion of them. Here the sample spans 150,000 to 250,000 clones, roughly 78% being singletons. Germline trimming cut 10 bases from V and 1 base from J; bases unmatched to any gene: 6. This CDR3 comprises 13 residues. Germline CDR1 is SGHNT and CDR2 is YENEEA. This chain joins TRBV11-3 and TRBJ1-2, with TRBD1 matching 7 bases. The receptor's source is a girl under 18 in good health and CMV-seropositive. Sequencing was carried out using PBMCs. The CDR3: CATGDRDNYGYTF. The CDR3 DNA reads TGTGCCACCGGAGACAGGGATAACTATGGCTACACCTTC.